This T cell receptor beta chain was sequenced in a study of T cell responses to AZD1222 COVID-19 vaccine. Sequencing used immunoSEQ multiplex PCR; TCRdb keeps in-frame clones, though not all of them. The data show over 100,000 clones, with around nine tenths seen just once and less than 4% held by the top ten. Overall study findings and caveats: The donors showed a predominance of white British ancestry and of females, with possible underestimation of clonal diversity. Along spike, vaccine-associated CD4 TCRs were found throughout, with dominance at 160-218 and 743-854. The study sampled repertoires only after the peak T cell response.

Points on this clone: As yet, its antigen is unknown.

The receptor was derived from an adult who received the MenACWY meningococcal vaccine as a control. The specimen was peripheral blood, collected 28 days after the second dose of the MenACWY control vaccine.

For the CDR3, the DNA is TGTGCCAGCAGTCTGGGAGAGGGCCCCCCCTCCTACAATGAGCAGTTCTTC. It codes for CASSLGEGPPSYNEQFF. The V and J genes are TRBV5-5 and TRBJ2-1; possibly TRBD2 for D (5 bases). The CDR3 loop spans 17 amino acids. Trimming cost V 5 bases and J 0 bases, with 18 bases left between them. Looked up from germline, CDR1 is SGHKS and CDR2 is YYEKEE (reference sequence).